One and the same sample provided the 30 T cell receptor beta chains below, sequenced in a study of patients and donors after allogeneic stem cell transplantation. From the RT-PCR reads, TCRdb called clonotypes with MiXCR, one entry per CDR3 protein. Of roughly 200,000 distinct CDR3 sequences in the sample, around two fifths were seen once. The specimen sequenced was blood, either unsorted or a sorted T cell fraction (not recorded which). The receptors come from a human donor who was either an allogeneic HSCT recipient or a stem cell or donor lymphocyte infusion donor (not recorded which). It is not recorded whose cells these are; they may come from a transplant donor.

The rearrangement joins TRBV2 to TRBJ2-1, with TRBD2 matching 8 bases. The CDR3 runs 14 residues. Germline CDR1 and CDR2: SNHLY and FYNNEI. J was trimmed by 8 bases and V by 4 bases; bases with no gene match: 7. CDR3 nucleotide sequence: TGTGCCAGCAGTGCGGGAGGGCCTTCGGATGAGCAGTTCTTC. Encoded protein: CASSAGGPSDEQFF.

This clonotype has more than one count but fewer than ten. This rearrangement joins TRBV19 to TRBJ1-5, with D hard to call. Germline CDR1 and CDR2: LNHDA and SQIVND (reference sequence). CDR3 length equals 16 residues. V was cut by 0 bases and J by 2 bases, with 11 bases left in between. This chain's CDR3 is CASSIDDRRRNQPQHF. CDR3 DNA: TGTGCCAGTAGTATAGATGACCGGCGGCGCAATCAGCCCCAGCATTTT.

The chain carries TRBV15 and TRBJ2-1; the D call may be TRBD1 or TRBD2 (5 bases each). The CDR3 sequence is 14 residues long. Germline lookup yields CDR1 LNHNV and CDR2 YYDKDF (reference sequence). Trimming stripped 3 bases from V and 8 bases from J, with 14 bases between. In DNA, the CDR3 is TGTGCCACCAGCAGGCTTCCGGGGCAGGATGAGCAGTTCTTC. It is translated as CATSRLPGQDEQFF. Looking up the rest from reference TRBV15 and TRBJ2-1 gives the full variable domain: DAMVIQNPRYQVTQFGKPVTLSCSQTLNHNVMYWYQQKSSQAPKLLFHYYDKDFNNEADTPDNFQSRRPNTSFCFLDIRSPGLGDTAMYLCATSRLPGQDEQFFGPGTRLTVL.

The V call is TRBV7-2, the J call TRBJ1-3, with no clear D. Trimming stripped 4 bases from V and 1 base from J, with 11 bases between. Germline values: CDR1 SGHTA, CDR2 FQGNSA. This CDR3 spans 15 amino acids. The CDR3 nucleotides are TGTGCCAGCAGCTCCACGGAGGTATCTGGAAACACCATATATTTT. It specifies CASSSTEVSGNTIYF.

This clonotype was recorded a few times. The chain recombines TRBV6-5 with TRBJ2-1; D ambiguous. Germline V CDR1 and CDR2: MNHEY, SVGAGI. The CDR3 extends over 13 amino acids. With 7 bases removed from V and 0 bases from J, the gap between germline ends came to 7 bases. CDR3 DNA sequence: TGTGCCAGCAAGCCTAGCTCCTACAATGAGCAGTTCTTC. This encodes CASKPSSYNEQFF.

The rearrangement links TRBV15 to TRBJ1-5; a weak D match, TRBD1 (5 bases). Looked up from germline, CDR1 is LNHNV and CDR2 is YYDKDF (reference sequence). The CDR3 has 15 residues. Trimming left V 4 bases short and J 0 bases short, with 10 bases between. The CDR3 reads CATSTGANSNQPQHF. The CDR3 DNA is TGTGCCACCAGCACCGGGGCGAATAGCAATCAGCCCCAGCATTTT.

The chain is built from TRBV20-1 and TRBJ1-2, with D possibly being TRBD1 (6 bases). The V gene's germline CDR1 is DFQATT and CDR2 SNEGSKA (reference sequence). This CDR3 is 17 amino acids long. The ends were cut back, 2 bases at V and 2 bases at J, with 21 bases in the middle. Written as DNA, the CDR3 is TGCAGTGCTAGATATACCCCAGGGCCAGGGGCGAACTATGGCTACACCTTC. Translating gives CSARYTPGPGANYGYTF.

V and J are TRBV13 and TRBJ1-5, with 7 bases aligning to TRBD1. In germline, CDR1 is PRHDT, CDR2 FYEKMQ (reference sequence). This CDR3 region has 17 residues. Unmatched junction bases numbered 13, after V lost 5 bases and J lost 3 bases. This CDR3 reads CASSMTGTGTDNQPQHF. The CDR3 DNA sequence: TGTGCCAGCAGCATGACTGGGACCGGGACAGACAATCAGCCCCAGCATTTT.

The rearrangement joins TRBV28 to TRBJ1-4, with D perhaps TRBD1 (5 bases). The CDR3 sequence is 13 residues long. From germline, CDR1 is MDHEN and CDR2 SYDVKM. Trimming shortened V by 5 bases and J by 10 bases, and 14 bases separated the two germline ends. The CDR3 loop is CASSESRVGKLFF. CDR3 in DNA: TGTGCCAGCAGTGAGAGCAGGGTTGGAAAACTGTTTTTT.

The gene calls are TRBV7-9 and TRBJ1-1; no clear D gene. Deletions cut 3 bases from V and 7 bases from J, with 18 bases between. This CDR3 spans 15 amino acids. Germline loops: CDR1 SEHNR, CDR2 FQNEAQ (reference sequence). CDR3 amino acids: CASSFRGLEGNEAFF. The CDR3 DNA reads TGTGCCAGCAGCTTTAGAGGACTAGAGGGAAATGAAGCTTTCTTT.

This chain links TRBV12-3 or TRBV12-4 with TRBJ2-7; 7 positions match TRBD1. There are 15 residues in the CDR3. With 7 bases clipped from V and 0 bases from J, the junction kept 9 bases outside the gene matches. CDR3 amino acids: CASTFRQGSSYEQYF. In nucleotides, the CDR3 is TGTGCCAGCACCTTCAGACAGGGCAGCTCCTACGAGCAGTACTTC.

This chain joins TRBV20-1 and TRBJ1-2, with unresolved D. Trimming removed 5 bases at V and 4 bases at J, with 11 bases between. This CDR3 comprises 12 residues. Per germline, CDR1 DFQATT and CDR2 SNEGSKA (reference sequence). The chain's CDR3 is CSASRTVYGYTF. Written as DNA, the CDR3 is TGCAGTGCTTCCCGGACGGTCTATGGCTACACCTTC.

The chain links TRBV24-1 to TRBJ1-2, with 9 nucleotides matching TRBD1. Germline CDR1 KGHDR, CDR2 SFDVKD. J was trimmed by 9 bases and V by 5 bases; bases with no gene match: 9. CDR3 length equals 14 residues. In DNA, the CDR3 is TGTGCCACCAGTGCTCCGGGACAGGGCGGAAGCTACACCTTC. Translating gives CATSAPGQGGSYTF.

The genes are TRBV6-5 and TRBJ1-5; 7 bases are a match to TRBD1. With 8 bases clipped from V and 1 base from J, the junction kept 5 bases outside the gene matches. The germline gives CDR1 MNHEY, CDR2 SVGAGI. This CDR3 spans 14 amino acids. In nucleotides, the CDR3 is TGTGCCAGCGGTGACAGGGAAAGCAATCAGCCCCAGCATTTT. Translating gives CASGDRESNQPQHF.

The chain recombines TRBV12-3 or TRBV12-4 with TRBJ2-2; 9 positions agree with TRBD1. With V trimmed by 6 bases and J by 6 bases, 5 bases remained unmatched. This CDR3 spans 14 amino acids. The CDR3 is CASSWGQGAGELFF. CDR3 nucleotide sequence: TGTGCCAGCAGCTGGGGACAGGGAGCCGGGGAGCTGTTTTTT.

V is TRBV14 and J is TRBJ2-5, with 10 nucleotides matching TRBD2. The CDR3 is 17 amino acids. V lost 3 bases to trimming and J lost 5 bases; unmatched junction nucleotides: 12. The germline V gene has CDR1 SGHDN and CDR2 FVKESK. CDR3 nucleotide sequence: TGTGCCAGCAGCCAGGCTTTTCTAGCGGGAGTTTCCGAGACCCAGTACTTC. Translating it yields CASSQAFLAGVSETQYF.

The chain has TRBV10-3 and TRBJ1-3, with D hard to call. V was cut by 5 bases and J by 4 bases, with 3 bases left in between. The length of the CDR3 is 11 residues. Per the germline V gene, CDR1 is ENHRY and CDR2 is SYGVKD. The CDR3 bases are TGTGCCATCAGTTTCGGAAACACCATATATTTT. Translated: CAISFGNTIYF.

The sample holds a few counts of this clonotype. The V call is TRBV5-6, the J call TRBJ1-5; no clear D. Germline assignment: CDR1 SGHDT and CDR2 YYEEEE. V lost 0 bases and J 5 bases, leaving 9 bases between the germline ends. This CDR3 region has 14 residues. The CDR3 DNA reads as TGTGCCAGCAGCTTGGCCGGAAGGGATCAGCCCCAGCATTTT. Its protein product is CASSLAGRDQPQHF.

This clonotype was observed a handful of times. This chain connects TRBV5-6 to TRBJ1-2; D unresolved. The V gene's germline CDR1 is SGHDT and CDR2 YYEEEE. Trimming stripped 0 bases from V and 4 bases from J, with 10 bases between. This CDR3 has 14 residues. The CDR3 is CASSLDGKGYGYTF. CDR3 in DNA: TGTGCCAGCAGCTTGGACGGCAAGGGCTATGGCTACACCTTC.

The chain couples TRBV10-3 to TRBJ1-2, with TRBD1 as a possible D gene (6 bases). Trimming removed 0 bases from V and 9 bases from J, with 14 bases in between. Germline V lookup: CDR1 ENHRY, CDR2 SYGVKD. The CDR3 is 14 amino acids. DNA for the CDR3: TGTGCCATCAGTGAGTCTACACAGGGCTGGCGCTACACCTTC. Protein: CAISESTQGWRYTF.

This clonotype has just a few counts. V and J are TRBV6-6 and TRBJ1-5; the match to TRBD1 covers 7 bases. Unmatched junction bases numbered 10, after V lost 5 bases and J lost 3 bases. CDR1 and CDR2 from the germline V gene are MNHNY and SVGAGI (reference sequence). CDR3 length equals 16 residues. The CDR3 loop is CASSQYQTGYNQPQHF. For the CDR3, the DNA is TGTGCCAGCAGTCAATATCAGACAGGGTACAATCAGCCCCAGCATTTT.

This clonotype has a handful of counts. The V gene is TRBV4-3, the J gene TRBJ1-1; tentatively, D is TRBD1 (6 bases). Germline V gives CDR1 LGHNA, CDR2 YSLEER. V was pared by 0 bases and J by 6 bases, with 11 bases between. The length of the CDR3 is 14 residues. The chain's CDR3 is CASSQDRGHSEAFF. In DNA, the CDR3 is TGCGCCAGCAGCCAAGACCGGGGACACTCTGAAGCTTTCTTT.

The chain joins TRBV5-1 to TRBJ1-2; TRBD1 agrees at 7 bases. The trim removed 4 bases at V and 2 bases at J, leaving 8 bases unmatched. Germline V gives CDR1 SGHRS, CDR2 YFSETQ. The CDR3 contains 15 residues. CDR3 residues: CASSLPPGQNYGYTF. The CDR3 DNA follows: TGCGCCAGCAGCCTCCCTCCGGGACAGAACTATGGCTACACCTTC.

In this sample, this clonotype turned up a few times. The CDR3 DNA reads TGTGCCAGCAGTGTCCAGGGGGACCTGCAGTTCTTC. Its protein is CASSVQGDLQFF. The J gene is TRBJ2-1, the V gene TRBV28; 7 positions agree with TRBD1. Germline V lookup: CDR1 MDHEN, CDR2 SYDVKM. Trimming took 5 bases from V and 12 from J; bases not matched to a gene: 7. This CDR3 region has 12 residues.

This clonotype has a handful of counts. The J gene is TRBJ2-2, the V gene TRBV4-3; weak D call: TRBD2 (6 bases). The germline V and J ends were trimmed by 4 bases and 6 bases, with 12 bases remaining between them. Germline lookup yields CDR1 LGHNA and CDR2 YSLEER. This CDR3 comprises 14 residues. CDR3 sequence reads: CASSPELAPGELFF. CDR3 DNA sequence: TGCGCCAGCAGCCCGGAACTAGCCCCCGGGGAGCTGTTTTTT.

This clonotype was seen only a few times. The rearrangement joins TRBV25-1 to TRBJ2-1; D is perhaps TRBD2 (5 bases). Germline lookup yields CDR1 MGHDK and CDR2 SYGVNS. This CDR3 has 14 residues. V shed 0 bases and J shed 5 bases, with 8 bases lying between them. The CDR3 sequence is CASSEYGEDNEQFF. Here the CDR3 DNA reads TGTGCCAGCAGTGAATACGGGGAAGACAATGAGCAGTTCTTC.

The DNA of the CDR3 is TGCAGTGCTAGAGATTATACAGGGACCTATGGCTACACCTTC. As protein: CSARDYTGTYGYTF. This chain connects TRBV20-1 to TRBJ1-2; tentatively, D is TRBD1 (6 bases). In germline, CDR1 is DFQATT, CDR2 SNEGSKA (reference sequence). This CDR3 region has 14 residues. V lost 0 bases and J lost 4, with 12 bases in between.

The CDR3 bases are TGTGCCAGCAGAGTAGCGGGAGCTAGGACAGATACGCAGTATTTT. Its translation is CASRVAGARTDTQYF. The genes are TRBV27 and TRBJ2-3, with 9 bases matching TRBD2. The V gene end was trimmed by 6 bases and the J gene end by 3 bases; junction bases not matched to a gene: 7. CDR1 is MNHEY and CDR2 is SMNVEV in the germline V gene (reference sequence). There are 15 residues in the CDR3.

For this clonotype: The missing conserved phenylalanine or tryptophan at the end of this CDR3 makes a read error likely. The chain is built from TRBV12-3 or TRBV12-4 and TRBJ1-3; D may be TRBD1 (5 bases). The CDR3 is 18 amino acids. V lost 6 bases and J 0 bases, leaving 21 bases between the germline ends. For the CDR3, the DNA is TGTGCCAGCAGGGTGGGACGGCGTACCTTCAGCTCTGGAAACACCATATATCTT. Amino acid sequence: CASRVGRRTFSSGNTIYL.

This clonotype was found a few times. The genes are TRBV27 and TRBJ1-2; unclear D gene. Trimming cost V 2 bases and J 6 bases, with 16 bases left between them. Germline V gene sequence: CDR1 MNHEY, CDR2 SMNVEV (reference sequence). The CDR3 has 15 residues. CDR3 coding DNA: TGTGCCAGCAGTTTACGGCAACAGAAAATTCATGGCTACACCTTC. Its protein is CASSLRQQKIHGYTF.